This T cell receptor beta chain was identified in a study of shared clonotypes between healthy human individuals. Overall study findings and caveats: Sampling covered nothing but blood. Tissue TCR repertoires likely differ from those found in blood. Unshared clonotypes carried lower generation probabilities than those common to all four donors.

Participating donors were healthy, HIV-negative adults free of recent acute infections or vaccinations. Investigators divided CD4+ cells into CD45RA+ naive and CD45RA-negative memory subsets. CDR1 and CDR2 (germline): MDHEN, SYDVKM. V lost 10 bases and J 6 bases, leaving 12 bases between the germline ends. The CDR3 runs to 12 residues. TCRdb's table, derived via immunoSEQ multiplex PCR, lists solely in-frame clones and lacks some. The table lists 2 million to 2.5 million clones, about nine tenths of them singletons. A remark on this clone: Its specificity is not known.

Material: naive CD4+ T cells from PBMCs. Subset reported: CD45RA+ positively selected. The chain links TRBV28 to TRBJ2-2; a possible D gene is TRBD2 (6 bases). The receptor comes from a man younger than 35 in good health. Some clones in this sample may be carry-over from other donors' samples. Written as DNA, the CDR3 is TGTGCCACCCCCGCGGGGCCCGGGGAGCTGTTTTTT. It yields the protein CATPAGPGELFF.